These 29 T cell receptor beta chains came from one sample sequenced in a study of cytomegalovirus exposure and HLA in healthy donors. Primers: 60 Vbeta forward and 13 Jbeta reverse. Profiled with immunoSEQ multiplex PCR; TCRdb holds only in-frame clones, not every one. The sample gives under 300,000 clones, about 90% of which show up once; roughly 1.5% is in the top ten. The specimen sequenced was PBMCs. The receptor source for this set is a girl aged 2-9 years in good health and CMV-seronegative.

This clone was seen just once. V is TRBV5-4 and J is TRBJ2-7, with 9 bases that match TRBD1. With V trimmed by 4 bases and J by 5 bases, 10 bases remained unmatched. In germline, CDR1 is SGHNT, CDR2 YYREEE (reference sequence). This CDR3 contains 15 residues. The CDR3 sequence: CASSRDRVFPNEQYF. The CDR3 nucleotides read TGTGCCAGCAGCCGGGACAGGGTTTTTCCTAACGAGCAGTACTTC.

This chain connects TRBV6-1 to TRBJ2-7, with 9 bases aligning to TRBD1. The CDR3 spans 14 residues. The germline V gene has CDR1 MNHNS and CDR2 SASEGT. V lost 5 bases, J lost 3 bases, and 5 bases stayed unmatched. CDR3 loop: CASSLGTGYYEQYF. CDR3 nucleotide sequence: TGTGCCAGCAGTCTAGGGACAGGGTACTACGAGCAGTACTTC.

The chain combines TRBV7-9 with TRBJ2-1, with TRBD2 as a possible D gene (6 bases). V gave up 6 bases and J gave up 8 bases, with 11 bases separating them. Germline CDR1 and CDR2: SEHNR and FQNEAQ (reference sequence). The CDR3 loop spans 12 amino acids. CDR3 in amino acids: CASRLTRHEQFF. The CDR3 DNA reads as TGTGCCAGCAGATTGACTAGGCATGAGCAGTTCTTC.

About this clone itself: Within the sample, other DNA sequences also encode this same CDR3. This sequence joins TRBV15 and TRBJ1-1; D gene unclear. The germline V and J ends were trimmed by 1 base and 0 bases, with 6 bases remaining between them. This CDR3 comprises 14 residues. CDR1 is LNHNV, CDR2 YYDKDF, per germline (reference sequence). CDR3 region: CATSRGQMNTEAFF. The DNA for the CDR3 is TGTGCCACCAGCAGAGGGCAGATGAACACTGAAGCTTTCTTT. Complete variable domain (other parts from reference TRBV15 and TRBJ1-1): DAMVIQNPRYQVTQFGKPVTLSCSQTLNHNVMYWYQQKSSQAPKLLFHYYDKDFNNEADTPDNFQSRRPNTSFCFLDIRSPGLGDTAMYLCATSRGQMNTEAFFGQGTRLTVV.

This chain connects TRBV19 to TRBJ1-2; 7 bases line up with TRBD1. The V gene end was trimmed by 6 bases and the J gene end by 4 bases; junction bases not matched to a gene: 14. Looked up from germline, CDR1 is LNHDA and CDR2 is SQIVND (reference sequence). The CDR3 loop spans 16 amino acids. The CDR3 loop reads CASSHFQGEVIYGYTF. CDR3 nucleotides: TGTGCCAGTAGCCACTTTCAGGGGGAGGTTATCTATGGCTACACCTTC.

The J gene is TRBJ2-1, the V gene TRBV9; 7 nucleotides line up with TRBD2. The CDR3 sequence is 15 residues long. CDR1 is SGDLS, CDR2 YYNGEE, per germline. V lost 3 bases and J lost 6; bases outside the gene matches: 9. Here the CDR3 DNA reads TGTGCCAGCAGCGACCTAGTGGGGGGGACCAATGAGCAGTTCTTC. As protein: CASSDLVGGTNEQFF.

In this sample, this clone turned up once. The chain joins TRBV12-2 to TRBJ2-2; the tabulated D call, TRBD1, remains unverified against the DNA. TRBV12-2 is an annotated pseudogene. CDR3 length: 14 amino acids. The CDR3 region has the DNA TGTGCAAGTCGTGGACAGGCAAACACCGGGGAGCTGTTTTTT. It is translated as CASRGQANTGELFF.

The chain combines TRBV5-5 with TRBJ2-3; 16 bases agree with TRBD2. Germline assignment: CDR1 SGHKS and CDR2 YYEKEE (reference sequence). V trimming: 4 bases; J trimming: 0 bases; junction bases outside the gene matches: 8. The CDR3 sequence is 19 residues long. The CDR3 DNA is TGTGCCAGCAGCCAAAGGGGACTAGCGGGGGGGCTGAGCACAGATACGCAGTATTTT. Translated, it gives CASSQRGLAGGLSTDTQYF.

V and J are TRBV5-4 and TRBJ2-3; 7 bases line up with TRBD2. Trimming took 0 bases from V and 0 from J; bases not matched to a gene: 7. The germline V gene has CDR1 SGHNT and CDR2 YYREEE (reference sequence). This CDR3 has 17 amino acids. The CDR3 reads CASSLGLAGGSTDTQYF. The CDR3 nucleotides read TGTGCCAGCAGCTTGGGACTAGCTGGGGGAAGCACAGATACGCAGTATTTT.

The chain employs TRBV29-1 and TRBJ2-2; 10 positions match TRBD1. This CDR3 is 14 amino acids long. Trimming removed 7 bases from V and 3 bases from J; junction bases left unmatched: 5. The germline CDR1 and CDR2 sequences are SQVTM and ANQGSEA. CDR3 sequence: CSARQGADTGELFF. The CDR3 DNA reads as TGCAGCGCCCGACAGGGGGCGGACACCGGGGAGCTGTTTTTT.

The chain links TRBV7-8 to TRBJ2-5, with TRBD2 matching over 12 bases. The CDR3 is 17 residues long. Germline assignment: CDR1 SGHVS and CDR2 FQNEAQ. The V gene end was trimmed by 5 bases and the J gene end by 5 bases; junction bases not matched to a gene: 12. In DNA form, the CDR3 reads TGTGCCAGCAGCAATCCTCGGACTAGCGGGGTCGCGGAGACCCAGTACTTC. Translated, it gives CASSNPRTSGVAETQYF.

The chain employs TRBV5-6 and TRBJ1-4, with D unclear. Per the germline V gene, CDR1 is SGHDT and CDR2 is YYEEEE. This CDR3 is 16 amino acids long. The V gene lost 3 bases and the J gene lost 8 bases, with 20 bases spanning the gap. The CDR3 region is CASSSAIDTPNEKLFF. CDR3 sequence (DNA): TGTGCCAGCAGCTCAGCTATAGACACGCCCAACGAAAAACTGTTTTTT.

The rearrangement links TRBV6-8 to TRBJ1-4; 8 bases match TRBD1. CDR3 length: 16 amino acids. V trimming: 6 bases; J trimming: 6 bases; junction bases outside the gene matches: 12. The germline gives CDR1 MNHGY, CDR2 SAAAGT. The CDR3 sequence is CASRYRSQGQDEKLFF. CDR3 in DNA: TGTGCCAGCAGATACCGATCACAGGGACAGGATGAAAAACTGTTTTTT.

The chain uses TRBV27 and TRBJ2-7, with 8 bases lining up with TRBD1. CDR3 size: 14 residues. Per the germline V gene, CDR1 is MNHEY and CDR2 is SMNVEV (reference sequence). V dropped 8 bases and J dropped 1; count of bases not matched to a gene: 7. The DNA for the CDR3 is TGTGCCAGCCAACCCAGGGGGCTTTCCTACGAGCAGTACTTC. It codes for CASQPRGLSYEQYF.

V is TRBV11-2 and J is TRBJ2-1; 9 bases fit TRBD2. This CDR3 is 16 amino acids long. V dropped 1 base and J dropped 7; count of bases not matched to a gene: 8. CDR1 is SGHAT, CDR2 FQNNGV, per germline. Here the CDR3 DNA reads TGTGCCAGCAGCTTAGGGGGCGGGGGGGCCGGAAATGAGCAGTTCTTC. Encoded protein: CASSLGGGGAGNEQFF.

This CDR3 reads CASSPGLALGSYNEQFF. The CDR3 region has the DNA TGTGCCAGCAGCCCGGGACTAGCGCTAGGCTCCTACAATGAGCAGTTCTTC. This sequence joins TRBV14 and TRBJ2-1; 10 positions agree with TRBD2. The CDR3 contains 17 residues. Germline lookup yields CDR1 SGHDN and CDR2 FVKESK. V shed 4 bases and J 0 bases; nucleotides not matched to a gene: 6.

The chain carries TRBV28 and TRBJ1-2, with D hard to call. CDR3 size: 12 residues. CDR1 is MDHEN, CDR2 SYDVKM, per germline. Between the trimmed V and J ends, which lost 4 bases and 2 bases, there was a span of 5 bases. The CDR3 DNA reads TGTGCCAGCAGTTCTCTAAACTATGGCTACACCTTC. This encodes CASSSLNYGYTF.

The chain recombines TRBV6-1 with TRBJ2-4; 8 bases agree with TRBD2. V shed 1 base, J shed 6 bases, and the junction held 2 bases outside the gene matches. Germline V CDR1 and CDR2: MNHNS, SASEGT. The CDR3 covers 14 residues. The CDR3 DNA sequence: TGTGCCAGCAGTGAAGATCTAGCGGGAAACATTCAGTACTTC. Amino acid sequence: CASSEDLAGNIQYF.

J is TRBJ2-1 and V is TRBV28; D ambiguous. Trimming removed 5 bases from V and 9 bases from J, with 11 bases in between. Germline lookup yields CDR1 MDHEN and CDR2 SYDVKM. CDR3 length equals 12 residues. CDR3 region: CASSPSRVEQFF. CDR3 nucleotides: TGTGCCAGCAGTCCCAGTCGGGTTGAGCAGTTCTTC.

The chain has TRBV6-5 and TRBJ2-1, with D maybe TRBD2 (5 bases). This CDR3 contains 16 residues. The V end lost 2 bases, the J end lost 0 bases, and 11 bases lay between the germline ends. The germline V gene has CDR1 MNHEY and CDR2 SVGAGI. As DNA, the CDR3 is TGTGCCAGCAGTTACCTCCCAGCGGACTCCTACAATGAGCAGTTCTTC. This encodes CASSYLPADSYNEQFF.

V is TRBV6-5 and J is TRBJ1-2; perhaps TRBD1 as D (5 bases). V dropped 5 bases and J dropped 0 bases, with 10 bases sitting between them. The CDR3 is 14 residues long. Germline values: CDR1 MNHEY, CDR2 SVGAGI. CDR3 region: CASSGGGANYGYTF. The CDR3, as DNA: TGTGCCAGCAGTGGCGGGGGGGCTAACTATGGCTACACCTTC.

This rearrangement joins TRBV5-6 to TRBJ2-5, with TRBD2 identical over 8 bases. J lost 4 bases, V lost 4 bases, and 6 bases had no gene match. Germline lookup yields CDR1 SGHDT and CDR2 YYEEEE. The CDR3 is 14 residues long. The CDR3 region is CASSLIGGVETQYF. In DNA form, the CDR3 reads TGTGCCAGCAGCCTTATCGGGGGGGTAGAGACCCAGTACTTC.

As DNA, the CDR3 is TGTGCCAGCAGCTTATCCGGGGGGGGAACAGGTGAAGCTTTCTTT. Its protein product is CASSLSGGGTGEAFF. The V and J genes are TRBV7-9 and TRBJ1-1, with D possibly being TRBD1 (5 bases). This CDR3 has 15 amino acids. Germline CDR1 SEHNR, CDR2 FQNEAQ (reference sequence). V lost 2 bases, J lost 7 bases, and 17 bases lay in between.

The V gene is TRBV9, the J gene TRBJ2-3, with D uncertain. V lost 3 bases and J 1 base, leaving 3 bases between the germline ends. The CDR3 extends over 12 amino acids. CDR1 SGDLS and CDR2 YYNGEE come from the germline V gene. CDR3 residues: CASSAGTDTQYF. CDR3 DNA: TGTGCCAGCAGCGCTGGCACAGATACGCAGTATTTT.

V and J are TRBV5-1 and TRBJ1-4; TRBD1 agrees at 9 bases. CDR1 is SGHRS, CDR2 YFSETQ, per germline. The CDR3 contains 14 residues. With 4 bases clipped from V and 6 bases from J, the junction kept 4 bases outside the gene matches. CDR3 sequence (DNA): TGCGCCAGCAGCCCCAGGACAGGGGATGAAAAACTGTTTTTT. It specifies CASSPRTGDEKLFF.

The chain recombines TRBV7-2 with TRBJ2-5; tentatively, D is TRBD2 (6 bases). This CDR3 is built from 13 residues. From germline, CDR1 is SGHTA and CDR2 FQGNSA. V was clipped by 5 bases and J by 7 bases, with 14 bases between them. The CDR3 sequence: CASSRGLGGTQYF. In nucleotides, the CDR3 is TGTGCCAGCAGCCGAGGGCTGGGAGGGACCCAGTACTTC.

The chain joins TRBV11-2 to TRBJ1-1; 10 bases agree with TRBD1. Germline V lookup: CDR1 SGHAT, CDR2 FQNNGV. The CDR3 runs 18 residues. After removal of 5 bases from V and 3 bases from J, the junction contained 15 bases not matched to a gene. The CDR3 loop is CASSPRTGGFGVDTEAFF. In DNA form, the CDR3 reads TGTGCCAGCAGCCCACGGACAGGGGGGTTCGGAGTGGACACTGAAGCTTTCTTT.

This clone appeared a single time. This sequence joins TRBV19 and TRBJ1-5, with D perhaps TRBD1 (5 bases). Germline-derived CDR1 and CDR2 are LNHDA and SQIVND (reference sequence). V was shortened by 4 bases and J by 4 bases, with 8 bases between the two germline ends. The CDR3 has 13 amino acids. CDR3 in DNA: TGTGCCAGTAGTACGACAGTTAATCAGCCCCAGCATTTT. Residues: CASSTTVNQPQHF.

This CDR3 reads CAPSGRVISYNEQFF. CDR3 DNA sequence: TGCGCCCCAAGTGGCAGGGTGATCTCCTACAATGAGCAGTTCTTC. The chain recombines TRBV10-1 with TRBJ2-1; D perhaps matches TRBD1 (5 bases). Germline loops: CDR1 WNHNN, CDR2 SYGVQD (reference sequence). This CDR3 region has 15 residues. V lost 11 bases to trimming and J lost 0 bases, with 17 bases between them.